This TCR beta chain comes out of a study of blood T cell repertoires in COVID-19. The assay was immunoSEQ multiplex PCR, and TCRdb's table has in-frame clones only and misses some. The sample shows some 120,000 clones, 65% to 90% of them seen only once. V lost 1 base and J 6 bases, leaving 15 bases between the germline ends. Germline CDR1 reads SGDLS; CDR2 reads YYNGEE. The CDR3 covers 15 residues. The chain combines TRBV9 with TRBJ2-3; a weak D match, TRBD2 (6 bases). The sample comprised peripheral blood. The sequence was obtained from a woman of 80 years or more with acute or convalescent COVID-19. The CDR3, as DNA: TGTGCCAGCAGCGTAAGTCCGGAGGGGTACGATACGCAGTATTTT. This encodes CASSVSPEGYDTQYF.